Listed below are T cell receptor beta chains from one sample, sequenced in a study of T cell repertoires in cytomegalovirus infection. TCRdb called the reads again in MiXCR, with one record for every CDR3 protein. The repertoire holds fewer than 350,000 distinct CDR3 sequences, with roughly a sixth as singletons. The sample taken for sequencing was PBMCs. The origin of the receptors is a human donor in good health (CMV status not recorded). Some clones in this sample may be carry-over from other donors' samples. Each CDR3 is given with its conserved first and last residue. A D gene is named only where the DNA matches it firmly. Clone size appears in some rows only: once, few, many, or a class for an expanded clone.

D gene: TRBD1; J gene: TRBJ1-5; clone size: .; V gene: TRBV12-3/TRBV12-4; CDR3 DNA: TGTGCCAGCAGTACAGGGGTTCCTCAGCCCCAGCATTTT; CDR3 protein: CASSTGVPQPQHF
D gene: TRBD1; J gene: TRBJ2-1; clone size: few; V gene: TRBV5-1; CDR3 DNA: TGCGCCAGCAGCTTGACGGGACAGGGTTCCTACAATGAGCAGTTCTTC; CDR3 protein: CASSLTGQGSYNEQFF
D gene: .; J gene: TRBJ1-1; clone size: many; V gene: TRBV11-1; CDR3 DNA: TGTGCCAGCAGCTTTCGGGTGCTCGGAAACACTGAAGCTTTCTTT; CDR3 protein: CASSFRVLGNTEAFF
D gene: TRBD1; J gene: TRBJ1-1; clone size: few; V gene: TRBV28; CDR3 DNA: TGTGCCAGCAGTCCCCCGCAGGGGGCTATGAACACTGAAGCTTTCTTT; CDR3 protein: CASSPPQGAMNTEAFF
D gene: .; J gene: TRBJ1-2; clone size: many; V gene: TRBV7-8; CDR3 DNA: TGTGCCAGCAGCCTCGGGCCGCCGGGAGATGGCTACACCTTC; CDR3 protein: CASSLGPPGDGYTF
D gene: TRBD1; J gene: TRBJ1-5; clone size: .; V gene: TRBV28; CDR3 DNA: TGTGCCAGTGAGGGACAGGGACTCAATCAGCCCCAGCATTTT; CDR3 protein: CASEGQGLNQPQHF
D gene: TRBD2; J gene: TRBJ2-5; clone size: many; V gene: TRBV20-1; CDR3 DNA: TGCAGTGCTAGAGATATAGCGGGGGACCAAGAGACCCAGTACTTC; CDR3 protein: CSARDIAGDQETQYF
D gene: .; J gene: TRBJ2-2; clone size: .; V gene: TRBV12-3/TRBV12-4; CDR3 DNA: TGTGCCAGCAGTTTAGCCCCAGGGGCCACCGGGGAGCTGTTTTTT; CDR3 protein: CASSLAPGATGELFF
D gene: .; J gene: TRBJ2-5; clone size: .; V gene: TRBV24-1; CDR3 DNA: TGTGCCACCAGTGGGGACCCTGGGGAGACCCAGTACTTC; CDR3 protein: CATSGDPGETQYF
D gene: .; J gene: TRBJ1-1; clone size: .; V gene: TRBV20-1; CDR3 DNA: TGCAGTGCTAGTTATGACACTGAAGCTTTCTTT; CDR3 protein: CSASYDTEAFF
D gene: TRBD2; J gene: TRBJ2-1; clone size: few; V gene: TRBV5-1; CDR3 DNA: TGCGCCAGCAGCTTGGGGGGTAGCGGGGGGGCCGATGAGCAGTTCTTC; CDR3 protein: CASSLGGSGGADEQFF
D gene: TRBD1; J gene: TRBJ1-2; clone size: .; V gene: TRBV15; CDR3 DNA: TGTGCCACCAGCAGAGATCCGGACAGGGTCGATGGCTACACCTTC; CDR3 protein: CATSRDPDRVDGYTF
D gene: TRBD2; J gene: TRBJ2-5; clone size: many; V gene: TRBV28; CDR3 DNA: TGTGCCAGCGGCGGGGGGGCCGCCGGAGAGACCCAGTACTTC; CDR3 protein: CASGGGAAGETQYF
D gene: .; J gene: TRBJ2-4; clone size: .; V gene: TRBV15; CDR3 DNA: TGTGCCACCAGCAGAGAGGTCGCGGCAGGTCCCTCGGAAAACATTCAGTACTTC; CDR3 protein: CATSREVAAGPSENIQYF
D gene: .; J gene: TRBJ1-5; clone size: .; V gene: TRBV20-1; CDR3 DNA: TGCAGTGCTAGAGGACGTGGGAATCAGCCCCAGCATTTT; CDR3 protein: CSARGRGNQPQHF
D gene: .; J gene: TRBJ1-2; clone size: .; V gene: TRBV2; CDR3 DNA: TGTGCCAGCTACAGGGATGGGTATGGCTACACCTTC; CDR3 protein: CASYRDGYGYTF
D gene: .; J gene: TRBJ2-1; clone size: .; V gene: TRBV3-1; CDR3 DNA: TGTGCCAGCAGCCAAGATCCACAGGGGGGGCGTGAGCAGTTCTTC; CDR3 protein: CASSQDPQGGREQFF
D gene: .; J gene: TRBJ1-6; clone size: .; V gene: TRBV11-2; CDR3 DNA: TGTGCCAGCAGCTTAGTCCAATTCGCTTCACCCCTCCACTTT; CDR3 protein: CASSLVQFASPLHF
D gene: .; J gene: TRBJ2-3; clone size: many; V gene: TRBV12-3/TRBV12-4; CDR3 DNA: TGTGCCAGCCGGGACCTCTTCACAGATACGCAGTATTTT; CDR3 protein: CASRDLFTDTQYF
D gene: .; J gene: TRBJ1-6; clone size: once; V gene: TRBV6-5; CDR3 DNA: TGTGCCAGCAGTTACTCGATCGCTAGTCTTGGGAATTCACCCCTCCACTTT; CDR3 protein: CASSYSIASLGNSPLHF
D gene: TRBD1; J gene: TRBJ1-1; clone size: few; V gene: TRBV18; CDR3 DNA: TGTGCCAGCTCACCGGGCAGGGGGCTGGTTGAAGCTTTCTTT; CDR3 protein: CASSPGRGLVEAFF
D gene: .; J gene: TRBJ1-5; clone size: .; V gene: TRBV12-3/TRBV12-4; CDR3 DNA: TGTGCCAGCAGTTTAGCAGGGTACAATCAGCCCCAGCATTTT; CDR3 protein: CASSLAGYNQPQHF
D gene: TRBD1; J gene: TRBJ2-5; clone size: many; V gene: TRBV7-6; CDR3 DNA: TGTGCCAGCAGCTCCGGGACAGGGGCCCAAGAGACCCAGTACTTC; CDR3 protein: CASSSGTGAQETQYF
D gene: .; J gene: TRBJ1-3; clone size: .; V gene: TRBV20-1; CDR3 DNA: TGCAGTGCCCGAGGGGGAAACACCATATATTTT; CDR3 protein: CSARGGNTIYF
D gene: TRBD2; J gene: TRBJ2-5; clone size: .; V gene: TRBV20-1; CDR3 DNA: TGCAGTGCTAGAGACTCAGCGGGGGGGCTGGAGACCCAGTACTTC; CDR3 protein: CSARDSAGGLETQYF
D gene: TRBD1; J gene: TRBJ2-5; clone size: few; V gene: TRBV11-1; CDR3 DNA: TGTGCCAGCGCCCCGGCAGGGGGAGAGACCCAGTACTTC; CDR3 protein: CASAPAGGETQYF
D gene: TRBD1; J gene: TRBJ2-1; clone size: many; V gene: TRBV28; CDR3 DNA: TGTGCCAGCAGTACGACAGGGGGCAATGAGCAGTTCTTC; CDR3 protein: CASSTTGGNEQFF
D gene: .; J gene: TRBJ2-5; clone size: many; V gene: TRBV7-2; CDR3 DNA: TGTGCCAGCAGCTTCTTCCGACAGGATGATCAAGAGACCCAGTACTTC; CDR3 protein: CASSFFRQDDQETQYF
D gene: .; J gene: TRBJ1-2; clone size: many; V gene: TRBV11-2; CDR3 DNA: TGTGCCAGCAGCTCAGAGGGGGATGGCTACACCTTC; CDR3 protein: CASSSEGDGYTF
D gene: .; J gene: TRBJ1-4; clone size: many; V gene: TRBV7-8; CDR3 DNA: TGTGCCAGCAGAGGACAGCCAGGACGGGTATTCGGTGAAAAACTGTTTTTT; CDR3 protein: CASRGQPGRVFGEKLFF
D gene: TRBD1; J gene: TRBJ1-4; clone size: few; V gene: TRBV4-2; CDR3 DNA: TGTGCCAGCAGCCAAGTTGGACAGGGTAATGAAAAACTGTTTTTT; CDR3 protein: CASSQVGQGNEKLFF
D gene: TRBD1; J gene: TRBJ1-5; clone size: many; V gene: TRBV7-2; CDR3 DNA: TGTGCCAGCAGCCCCGCCGGGCAGGGGGCCAATCAGCCCCAGCATTTT; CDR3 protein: CASSPAGQGANQPQHF
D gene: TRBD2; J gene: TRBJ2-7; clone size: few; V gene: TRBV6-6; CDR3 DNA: TGTGCCAGCAGTTACTCCCGGACTAGCGGGGGGCATTACGAGCAGTACTTC; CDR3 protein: CASSYSRTSGGHYEQYF
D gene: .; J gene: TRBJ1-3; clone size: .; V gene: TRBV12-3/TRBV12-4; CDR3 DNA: TGTGCCAGCAGTTTCCCGGACGTCCTCTCTGGAAACACCATATATTTT; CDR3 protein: CASSFPDVLSGNTIYF
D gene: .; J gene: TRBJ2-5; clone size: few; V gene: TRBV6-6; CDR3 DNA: TGTGCCAGCAAGTATACGGGGCAGGAGACCCAGTACTTC; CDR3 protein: CASKYTGQETQYF
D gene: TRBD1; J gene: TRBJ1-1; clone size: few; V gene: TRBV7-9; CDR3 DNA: TGTGCCAGCAGCGTACAGGGGGGGAACACTGAAGCTTTCTTT; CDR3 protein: CASSVQGGNTEAFF
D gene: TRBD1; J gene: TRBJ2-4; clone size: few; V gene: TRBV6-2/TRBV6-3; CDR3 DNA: TGTGCCAGCAGAGGACAGGGTGGCATTCAGTACTTC; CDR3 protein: CASRGQGGIQYF
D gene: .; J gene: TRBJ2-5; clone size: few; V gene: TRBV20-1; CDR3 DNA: TGCAGTGCTACCAGACTGGGCCAAGAGACCCAGTACTTC; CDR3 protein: CSATRLGQETQYF
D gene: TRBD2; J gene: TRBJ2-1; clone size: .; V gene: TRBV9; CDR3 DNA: TGTGCCAGCAGCGCGGGGGGGGGGCCTTACAATGAGCAGTTCTTC; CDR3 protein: CASSAGGGPYNEQFF
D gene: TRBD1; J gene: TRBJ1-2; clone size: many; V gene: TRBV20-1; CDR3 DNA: TGCAGTGCTAGAGTTCAGGGGGAGGATGGCTACACCTTC; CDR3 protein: CSARVQGEDGYTF
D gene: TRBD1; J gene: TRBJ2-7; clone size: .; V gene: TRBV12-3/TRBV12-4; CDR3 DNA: TGTGCCAGCAAGGCAAGGACAGGGAACTACGAGCAGTACTTC; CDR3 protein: CASKARTGNYEQYF
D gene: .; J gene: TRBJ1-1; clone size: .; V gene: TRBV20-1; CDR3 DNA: TGCAGTGCTAGTCAGAACATGAACACTGAAGCTTTCTTT; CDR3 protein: CSASQNMNTEAFF
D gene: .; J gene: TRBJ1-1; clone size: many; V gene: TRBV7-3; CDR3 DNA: TGTGCCAGCAGCTTAATGCGGACAGACACTGAAGCTTTCTTT; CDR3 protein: CASSLMRTDTEAFF
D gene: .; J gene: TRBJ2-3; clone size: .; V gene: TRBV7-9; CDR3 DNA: TGTGCCAGCAGCTTACTGGGTGGGCGCCTTACGCAGTATTTT; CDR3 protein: CASSLLGGRLTQYF
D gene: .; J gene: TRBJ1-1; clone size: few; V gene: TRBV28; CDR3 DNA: TGTGCCAGCAGTTTGGGGGGGGGGGGCTTGACTGAAGCTTTCTTT; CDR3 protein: CASSLGGGGLTEAFF
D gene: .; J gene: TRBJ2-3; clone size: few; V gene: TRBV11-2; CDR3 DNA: TGTGCCAGCACGCCCCAACGAGGAGCAGATACGCAGTATTTT; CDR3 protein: CASTPQRGADTQYF
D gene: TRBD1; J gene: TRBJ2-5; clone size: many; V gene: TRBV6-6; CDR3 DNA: TGTGCCAGCAGTTACTCGTTGGACAGGGGTAACTCAGAGACCCAGTACTTC; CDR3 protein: CASSYSLDRGNSETQYF
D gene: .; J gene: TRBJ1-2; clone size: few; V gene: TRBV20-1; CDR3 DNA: TGCAGTGCTTCGGACAGTAGGACCTCCTATGGCTACACCTTC; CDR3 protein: CSASDSRTSYGYTF
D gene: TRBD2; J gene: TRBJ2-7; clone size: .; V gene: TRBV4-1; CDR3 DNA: TGCGCCAGCAGCCAAGGTAGCGGGGGGGTGATATACGAGCAGTACTTC; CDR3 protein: CASSQGSGGVIYEQYF
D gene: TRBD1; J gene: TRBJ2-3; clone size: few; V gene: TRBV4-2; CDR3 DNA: TGTGCCAGCAGCCAAGTCCTAGGGGACAGGGGGCTAGATACGCAGTATTTT; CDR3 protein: CASSQVLGDRGLDTQYF
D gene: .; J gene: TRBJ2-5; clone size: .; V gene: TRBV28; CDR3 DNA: TGTGCCAGCCGACTTCCCGGGGCTCCTCAGGACCAGTACTTC; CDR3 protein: CASRLPGAPQDQYF
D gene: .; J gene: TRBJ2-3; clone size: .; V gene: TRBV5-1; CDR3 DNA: TGCGCCAGCACGGCAGGGGTGAGCACAGATACGCAGTATTTT; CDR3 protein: CASTAGVSTDTQYF
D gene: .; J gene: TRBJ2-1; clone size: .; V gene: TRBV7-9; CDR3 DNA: TGTGCCAGCAGCTTCAGCGAGCAGGCCGACAATGAGCAGTTCTTC; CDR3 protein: CASSFSEQADNEQFF
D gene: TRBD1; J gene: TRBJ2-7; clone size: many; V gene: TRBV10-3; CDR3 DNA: TGTGCCATCAGTGCCTCGACAGGGCGGTACGAGCAGTACTTC; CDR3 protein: CAISASTGRYEQYF
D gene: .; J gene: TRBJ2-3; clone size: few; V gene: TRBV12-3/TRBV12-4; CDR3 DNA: TGTGCCAGCAGTAAGACTACAGATACGCAGTATTTT; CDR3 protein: CASSKTTDTQYF